Below, 27 T cell receptor beta chains from the same sample are listed, as sequenced in a study of regulatory T cells in long-lasting Graves disease (dated by TCRdb to the early 2020s). The protocol used for the library was multiplex PCR. The instrument was an Illumina HiSeq 4000. iRepertoire HTBI primers and Arm-PCR amplification of CDR3 regions were used to construct TCR beta libraries. In TCRdb, the public reads were trimmed at Q25 with fastp and aligned with MiXCR, with productive beta chains retained. Every CDR3 protein is listed once, alongside the most common genes and DNA of its rows. For this sample there are 390,000 or so distinct CDR3 sequences; 20% to 25% appear just once. The ten largest clones add up to about 29% of the sample. This specimen's time point label, interpreted: persistent/refractory GD, antithyroid drugs over 5 years with positive TRAb. For both TCR sequencing and RNA sequencing, RNA was extracted from PBMCs in TRIzol.

The input for sequencing was peripheral blood mononuclear cells (PBMCs), taken when the disease was refractory, from a patient treated with antithyroid drugs. The receptor set was obtained from a woman in her forties with Graves disease. Donor details come from another sample of the same person, matched by shared clones.

The rearrangement uses TRBV11-2 and TRBJ2-7; the match to TRBD2 covers 10 bases. CDR1 and CDR2 (germline): SGHAT, FQNNGV. Losses at the gene ends were 3 bases for V and 1 base for J; bases not matched to a gene: 3. The CDR3 is 15 residues long. Here the CDR3 DNA reads TGTGCCAGCAGCTTGGGACTAGCGAATTCCTACGAGCAGTACTTC. Translating it yields CASSLGLANSYEQYF.

V usage is TRBV6-2 or TRBV6-3 and J usage is TRBJ2-3; possible D gene TRBD1, 5 bases. Deletions cut 5 bases from V and 4 bases from J, with 13 bases between. The CDR3 runs 14 residues. Germline V gives CDR1 MNHEY, CDR2 SVGEGT. The CDR3 sequence is CASSTGPDPDTQYF. The CDR3 coding sequence is TGTGCCAGCAGTACAGGCCCCGACCCAGATACGCAGTATTTT.

This clonotype was recorded a few times. V gene TRBV5-1 combines with J gene TRBJ2-7; 7 nucleotides align to TRBD1. CDR1 and CDR2 (germline): SGHRS, YFSETQ. Trimming cost V 4 bases and J 0 bases; bases outside gene matches: 7. This CDR3 has 15 amino acids. Here the CDR3 reads CASSKRTGGSYEQYF. CDR3 in DNA: TGCGCCAGCAGCAAAAGGACAGGCGGCTCCTACGAGCAGTACTTC. The whole variable domain, filled in from reference TRBV5-1 and TRBJ2-7, reads KAGVTQTPRYLIKTRGQQVTLSCSPISGHRSVSWYQQTPGQGLQFLFEYFSETQRNKGNFPGRFSGRQFSNSRSEMNVSTLELGDSALYLCASSKRTGGSYEQYFGPGTRLTVT.

This clonotype occurred many times. The chain joins TRBV19 to TRBJ2-2; TRBD2 aligns across 8 bases. The junction had 13 bases not matched to a gene; V was cut back by 4 bases and J by 0 bases. Germline CDR1 and CDR2: LNHDA and SQIVND (reference sequence). The CDR3 consists of 19 residues. This chain's CDR3 is CASSTVGLAVNANTGELFF. CDR3 nucleotide sequence: TGTGCCAGTAGTACGGTTGGACTAGCAGTCAACGCGAACACCGGGGAGCTGTTTTTT.

This clonotype showed up many times. CDR3 nucleotide sequence: TGTGCCAGCAGGTTGGGCTCAGGTACCGCCTACGAGCAGTACTTC. It is translated as CASRLGSGTAYEQYF. V is TRBV28 and J is TRBJ2-7; D is ambiguous. Trimming shortened V by 6 bases and J by 2 bases, and 17 bases separated the two germline ends. The CDR3 contains 15 residues. Germline CDR1 is MDHEN and CDR2 is SYDVKM.

This clonotype was observed at least ten times. The rearrangement uses TRBV29-1 and TRBJ2-2; 10 bases match TRBD2. V gave up 4 bases and J gave up 0 bases; unmatched junction bases: 2. The CDR3 length is 15 residues. Germline V lookup: CDR1 SQVTM, CDR2 ANQGSEA. CDR3 sequence reads: CSVGGTSANTGELFF. In DNA, the CDR3 is TGCAGCGTTGGAGGGACTAGCGCGAACACCGGGGAGCTGTTTTTT.

V gene TRBV19 combines with J gene TRBJ1-2, with 7 bases lining up with TRBD1. This CDR3 is built from 16 residues. The junction had 13 bases not matched to a gene; V was cut back by 5 bases and J by 4 bases. Germline CDR1 reads LNHDA; CDR2 reads SQIVND (reference sequence). CDR3 amino acids: CASSPQPGQSIYGYTF. DNA for the CDR3: TGTGCCAGTAGTCCACAACCGGGACAGTCCATCTATGGCTACACCTTC.

The table lists this clonotype with many counts. The V gene is TRBV2, the J gene TRBJ1-5; 10 bases are shared with TRBD1. The CDR3 runs to 14 residues. Trimming cost V 11 bases and J 6 bases; bases outside gene matches: 10. Germline V gene data show CDR1 as SNHLY and CDR2 as FYNNEI. In DNA form, the CDR3 reads TGTGCCGGGGGGACAGACAGGGGGCGTCAGCCCCAGCATTTT. Translated, it gives CAGGTDRGRQPQHF.

In this sample, this clonotype turned up many times. This chain links TRBV28 with TRBJ2-4; TRBD2 might be the D (5 bases). CDR3 length: 15 amino acids. V shed 7 bases and J shed 1 base, with 14 bases lying between them. Germline values: CDR1 MDHEN, CDR2 SYDVKM. Here the CDR3 reads CASMLAGLAKNIQYF. The CDR3 region has the DNA TGTGCCAGCATGTTGGCGGGCCTCGCCAAAAACATTCAGTACTTC.

A few counts support this clonotype. The chain uses TRBV5-4 and TRBJ2-1, with D unclear. There are 12 residues in the CDR3. Deletions cut 3 bases from V and 14 bases from J, with 15 bases between. Germline CDR1 reads SGHNT; CDR2 reads YYREEE (reference sequence). The chain's CDR3 is CASSSWSNSEFF. DNA for the CDR3: TGTGCCAGCAGCTCCTGGTCAAATAGTGAGTTCTTC. Full variable domain (outside the CDR3, taken from reference TRBV5-4 and TRBJ2-1): ETGVTQSPTHLIKTRGQQVTLRCSSQSGHNTVSWYQQALGQGPQFIFQYYREEENGRGNFPPRFSGLQFPNYSSELNVNALELDDSALYLCASSSWSNSEFFGPGTRLTVL.

V usage is TRBV5-1 and J usage is TRBJ2-1; the match to TRBD1 covers 9 bases. The CDR3 has 16 residues. Trimming removed 0 bases from V and 5 bases from J; junction bases left unmatched: 6. Germline lookup yields CDR1 SGHRS and CDR2 YFSETQ. Here the CDR3 reads CASSLGGTGRNNEQFF. DNA of the CDR3: TGCGCCAGCAGCTTGGGCGGGACAGGGCGGAACAATGAGCAGTTCTTC.

This chain uses TRBV29-1 with TRBJ2-7; 8 bases are a match to TRBD1. CDR3 length: 14 residues. Germline assignment: CDR1 SQVTM and CDR2 ANQGSEA. The CDR3 loop reads CGIEQGGGTYEQYF. The DNA for the CDR3 is TGCGGCATTGAACAGGGGGGTGGCACCTACGAGCAGTACTTC.

This clonotype came up many times. This chain uses TRBV28 with TRBJ2-5; D possibly corresponds to TRBD2 (6 bases). Germline loops: CDR1 MDHEN, CDR2 SYDVKM. The V and J ends lost 5 bases and 11 bases respectively, with 12 bases between them. The CDR3 contains 11 residues. The CDR3 sequence is CASSPRLEQYF. CDR3 in DNA: TGTGCCAGCAGTCCGAGACTAGAACAGTACTTC.

At least ten counts were recorded for this clonotype. The rearrangement joins TRBV19 to TRBJ1-5; a weak D match, TRBD1 (6 bases). Trimming pared 3 bases from V and 0 bases from J, leaving 15 bases between. Germline V CDR1 and CDR2: LNHDA, SQIVND (reference sequence). The length of the CDR3 is 17 residues. CDR3 sequence: CASSIRQAGYSNQPQHF. Written as DNA, the CDR3 is TGTGCCAGTAGTATTCGACAGGCCGGTTATAGCAATCAGCCCCAGCATTTT.

The chain carries TRBV9 and TRBJ2-7; no reliable D call. The CDR3 loop spans 11 amino acids. V lost 2 bases and J 5 bases, leaving 5 bases between the germline ends. The germline V gene has CDR1 SGDLS and CDR2 YYNGEE. CDR3 DNA sequence: TGTGCCAGCAGCGTTGGGAACGAGCAGTACTTC. It is translated as CASSVGNEQYF.

This clonotype was detected many times. This chain links TRBV28 with TRBJ1-3; D gene uncertain. This CDR3 has 13 amino acids. V was pared by 1 base and J by 4 bases, with 5 bases between. Germline values: CDR1 MDHEN, CDR2 SYDVKM. The CDR3 loop reads CASSLSVGNTIYF. CDR3 bases: TGTGCCAGCAGTTTATCGGTGGGAAACACCATATATTTT.

This clonotype was counted between two and nine times. This chain links TRBV30 with TRBJ2-7; D uncertain. Germline V CDR1 and CDR2: GTSNPN, SVGIG (reference sequence). Trimming left V 5 bases short and J 2 bases short, with 13 bases between. The CDR3 consists of 13 residues. The CDR3 DNA follows: TGTGCCTGGTCCTCCCCGAGTCCCTACGAGCAGTACTTC. Its protein is CAWSSPSPYEQYF.

Ten or more counts support this clonotype. The V and J genes are TRBV28 and TRBJ2-2; D gene unclear. Germline V gives CDR1 MDHEN, CDR2 SYDVKM. This CDR3 contains 13 residues. V was pared by 6 bases and J by 4 bases, with 9 bases between. CDR3 residues: CASSGRITGELFF. The CDR3, as DNA: TGTGCCAGCAGCGGACGGATCACCGGGGAGCTGTTTTTT.

This chain uses TRBV9 with TRBJ1-2; 11 bases match TRBD1. The CDR3 covers 15 residues. V gave up 4 bases and J gave up 7 bases; unmatched junction bases: 9. Germline CDR1 and CDR2: SGDLS and YYNGEE. The CDR3 region is CASSPTGQGALGYTF. The CDR3 DNA reads as TGTGCCAGCAGCCCCACCGGACAGGGGGCTCTTGGCTACACCTTC.

The chain uses TRBV19 and TRBJ2-4; D gene unclear. The CDR3 consists of 15 residues. CDR1 LNHDA and CDR2 SQIVND come from the germline V gene (reference sequence). V was cut by 6 bases and J by 4 bases, with 16 bases left in between. In DNA form, the CDR3 reads TGTGCCAGTAGGCCCCGTATAGGGCCAAAAAACATTCAGTACTTC. Protein product: CASRPRIGPKNIQYF.

This clonotype was counted at least ten times. This sequence joins TRBV11-2 and TRBJ2-5, with D perhaps TRBD2 (7 bases). CDR3 length: 13 residues. V was shortened by 8 bases and J by 3 bases, with 13 bases between the two germline ends. Germline V gene sequence: CDR1 SGHAT, CDR2 FQNNGV. CDR3 region: CASHKGGEETQYF. CDR3 nucleotide sequence: TGTGCCAGCCATAAGGGGGGGGAAGAGACCCAGTACTTC.

In this sample, this clonotype turned up a few times. The chain has TRBV5-4 and TRBJ1-1; D is unclear. The ends were cut back, 2 bases at V and 8 bases at J, with 13 bases in the middle. Germline V CDR1 and CDR2: SGHNT, YYREEE (reference sequence). CDR3 size: 13 residues. The CDR3: CASSFDGRNEAFF. As DNA, the CDR3 is TGTGCCAGCAGCTTCGACGGGAGAAACGAAGCTTTCTTT. Complete variable domain (other parts from reference TRBV5-4 and TRBJ1-1): ETGVTQSPTHLIKTRGQQVTLRCSSQSGHNTVSWYQQALGQGPQFIFQYYREEENGRGNFPPRFSGLQFPNYSSELNVNALELDDSALYLCASSFDGRNEAFFGQGTRLTVV.

The chain recombines TRBV28 with TRBJ2-7; the D is unclear. CDR3 length: 14 amino acids. Trimming removed 6 bases at V and 2 bases at J, with 14 bases between. Germline V gene sequence: CDR1 MDHEN, CDR2 SYDVKM. As DNA, the CDR3 is TGTGCCAGCAGCCAAGATCAGCCCCCCTACGAGCAGTACTTC. Its protein is CASSQDQPPYEQYF.

The chain recombines TRBV9 with TRBJ2-2; TRBD2 might be the D (5 bases). Germline CDR1 SGDLS, CDR2 YYNGEE. The CDR3 totals 18 residues. With 0 bases removed from V and 5 bases from J, the gap between germline ends came to 20 bases. The CDR3 sequence is CASSVDLAESPRTGELFF. The CDR3 nucleotides read TGTGCCAGCAGCGTAGATCTAGCCGAATCCCCGAGGACCGGGGAGCTGTTTTTT. Looking up the rest from reference TRBV9 and TRBJ2-2 gives the full variable domain: DSGVTQTPKHLITATGQRVTLRCSPRSGDLSVYWYQQSLDQGLQFLIQYYNGEERAKGNILERFSAQQFPDLHSELNLSSLELGDSALYFCASSVDLAESPRTGELFFGEGSRLTVL.

On this clonotype itself: Just one base apart from a much larger clone, this may be a read error. The chain joins TRBV27 to TRBJ2-5; D is undetermined. Trimming took off 4 bases at V and 3 bases at J, with 3 bases between the two ends. This CDR3 is built from 11 residues. The germline CDR1 and CDR2 sequences are MNHEY and SMNVEV (reference sequence). DNA for the CDR3: TGTGCCAGCAGTTCCGAAGAGACCCAGTACTTC. Residues: CASSSEETQYF.

The chain joins TRBV28 to TRBJ2-4; a possible D gene is TRBD2 (6 bases). The CDR3 spans 15 residues. Germline V gene data show CDR1 as MDHEN and CDR2 as SYDVKM. The V end was cut by 3 bases, the J end by 3 bases, with 12 bases between. The CDR3 DNA follows: TGTGCCAGCAGTTTCCGGGGGTTAGGCAAAAACATTCAGTACTTC. It specifies CASSFRGLGKNIQYF.

This clonotype has only a few counts. The rearrangement links TRBV20-1 to TRBJ2-7, with D uncertain. V gave up 6 bases and J gave up 3 bases, with 15 bases separating them. Germline V gene lookup returns CDR1 DFQATT and CDR2 SNEGSKA (reference sequence). The CDR3 runs to 13 residues. The CDR3 is CSASLWRHYEQYF. Here the CDR3 DNA reads TGCAGTGCCAGCCTCTGGCGACACTACGAGCAGTACTTC.